The rows below give T cell receptor beta chains drawn from one sample of a study of blood T cells in healthy people across ages. TCRdb fed the 5' RACE reads into MiXCR, producing one record per CDR3 protein. The sample carries approximately 800,000 distinct CDR3 sequences, more than 35% recorded once. Sample: blood. The receptors come from a man aged 80 or over in good health. The CDR3 runs from the conserved cysteine through the conserved F or W. The D gene is left open where the match is weak. Not every row has a clone size; where given, it reads once, few, many or a size class.

TRBV7-7,TRBJ1-1,NA,NA,CASSRDKNTEAFF,TGTGCTAGCAGCCGGGACAAAAACACTGAAGCTTTCTTT
TRBV20-1,TRBJ2-5,TRBD2,few,CSASHPKGLAGPQETQYF,TGCAGTGCTAGTCACCCCAAGGGACTAGCGGGACCCCAAGAGACCCAGTACTTC
TRBV28,TRBJ2-7,TRBD2,NA,CATSGGSSSCEQYF,TGTGCCACCTCGGGGGGTTCGAGCTCCTGCGAGCAGTACTTC
TRBV29-1,TRBJ2-1,NA,NA,CSVEGGPNEQFF,TGCAGCGTTGAGGGGGGGCCCAATGAGCAGTTCTTC
TRBV27,TRBJ2-7,TRBD2,NA,CVSSSPAGQSYEQYF,TGTGTCAGCAGTTCCCCAGCGGGGCAATCCTACGAGCAGTACTTC
TRBV12-3/TRBV12-4,TRBJ1-4,TRBD1,NA,CASRGTGQSEKPFF,TGTGCCAGCAGGGGGACAGGGCAGAGTGAAAAACCGTTTTTT
TRBV5-1,TRBJ1-6,NA,few,CASSPKQDRAPGSPLHF,TGCGCCAGCAGCCCTAAACAGGATCGGGCACCAGGATCACCCCTCCACTTT
TRBV7-2,TRBJ1-5,TRBD1,NA,CASSYDRAGQPQHF,TGTGCCAGCAGCTACGACAGGGCGGGACAGCCCCAGCATTTT
TRBV18,TRBJ2-1,TRBD2,NA,CASSPRTSGSDEQFF,TGTGCCAGCTCACCTCGAACTAGCGGGTCGGATGAGCAGTTCTTC
TRBV27,TRBJ2-1,TRBD2,few,CASSPSPGGGSEQFF,TGTGCCAGCAGTCCAAGCCCGGGAGGGGGGAGTGAGCAGTTCTTC
TRBV5-1,TRBJ2-7,NA,few,CASSLFGNEQYF,TGCGCCAGCAGCTTGTTTGGGAACGAGCAGTACTTC
TRBV25-1,TRBJ2-4,NA,NA,CASSELNIPDIQYF,TGTGCCAGCAGTGAACTGAACATACCGGACATTCAGTACTTC
TRBV9,TRBJ2-2,TRBD1,NA,CASSVGQGVDTGELFF,TGTGCCAGCAGCGTAGGACAGGGGGTCGACACCGGGGAGCTGTTTTTT
TRBV24-1,TRBJ2-2,NA,NA,CATSDRYIGNTGELFF,TGTGCCACCAGTGACCGCTATATTGGGAACACCGGGGAGCTGTTTTTT
TRBV12-3/TRBV12-4,TRBJ2-5,NA,NA,CASSLRQFQYF,TGCGCCAGCAGTCTTCGACAATTCCAGTACTTC
TRBV7-2,TRBJ2-1,NA,NA,CASSFRRDNEQFF,TGTGCCAGCAGCTTCCGGAGGGATAATGAGCAGTTCTTC
TRBV28,TRBJ1-1,TRBD1,once,CAIRGPNTEAFF,TGTGCCATCAGGGGGCCAAACACTGAAGCTTTCTTT
TRBV28,TRBJ1-2,NA,NA,CASSQGRNYGYTF,TGTGCCAGCAGTCAGGGACGGAACTATGGCTACACCTTC
TRBV6-5,TRBJ2-5,NA,NA,CASASGQIQETQYF,TGTGCCAGCGCTAGTGGGCAGATACAAGAGACCCAGTACTTC
TRBV28,TRBJ2-5,NA,NA,CASERGGYERYF,TGTGCCTCGGAAAGGGGCGGTTACGAGCGGTACTTC
TRBV2,TRBJ2-7,NA,NA,CASSEDRVSEQYF,TGTGCCAGCAGTGAAGACAGGGTAAGCGAGCAGTACTTC
TRBV10-3,TRBJ2-5,TRBD2,NA,CAISESGASGRNEQYF,TGTGCCATCAGTGAGTCAGGTGCTAGCGGGCGGAATGAGCAGTACTTC
TRBV5-1,TRBJ2-5,NA,few,CASSLELLGETQYF,TGCGCCAGCAGCTTGGAACTGCTGGGCGAGACCCAGTACTTC
TRBV7-3,TRBJ2-5,TRBD2,NA,CASSSGTSAYQETQYF,TGTGCCAGCAGCTCTGGGACTAGCGCGTACCAAGAGACCCAGTACTTC
TRBV6-2/TRBV6-3,TRBJ2-5,NA,NA,CASRIGPQETQYF,TGTGCCAGCAGGATCGGGCCCCAAGAGACCCAGTACTTC